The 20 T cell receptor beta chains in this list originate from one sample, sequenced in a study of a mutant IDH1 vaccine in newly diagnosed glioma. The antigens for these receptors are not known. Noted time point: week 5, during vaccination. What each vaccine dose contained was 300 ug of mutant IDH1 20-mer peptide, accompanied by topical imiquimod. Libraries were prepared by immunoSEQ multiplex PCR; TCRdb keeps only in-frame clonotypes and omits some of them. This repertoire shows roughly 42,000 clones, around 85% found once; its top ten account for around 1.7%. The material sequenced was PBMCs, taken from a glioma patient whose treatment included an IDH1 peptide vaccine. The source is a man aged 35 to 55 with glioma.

CDR3 region: CASSLSGTSYEQYF. CDR3 sequence (DNA): TGTGCCAGCAGCCTTAGCGGGACCTCCTACGAGCAGTACTTC. The rearrangement joins TRBV7-9 to TRBJ2-7, with 8 positions matching TRBD2. The CDR3 totals 14 residues. Trimming cost V 5 bases and J 0 bases; bases outside gene matches: 3. Germline lookup yields CDR1 SEHNR and CDR2 FQNEAQ (reference sequence).

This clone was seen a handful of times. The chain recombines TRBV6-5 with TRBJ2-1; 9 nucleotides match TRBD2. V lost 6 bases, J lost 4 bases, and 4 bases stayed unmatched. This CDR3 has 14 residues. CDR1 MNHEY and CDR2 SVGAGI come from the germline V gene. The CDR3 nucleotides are TGTGCCAGCAGGACGACTAGCGGTTACAATGAGCAGTTCTTC. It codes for CASRTTSGYNEQFF.

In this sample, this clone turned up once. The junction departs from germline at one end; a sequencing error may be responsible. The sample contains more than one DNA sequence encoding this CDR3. The CDR3: CSGIFQGTQYF. The CDR3 nucleotides are TGTAGTGGGATATTTCAAGGGACCCAGTACTTC. This chain connects TRBV20-1 to TRBJ2-5; D gene ambiguous. The CDR3 is made up of 11 amino acids. Germline V lookup: CDR1 DFQATT, CDR2 SNEGSKA (reference sequence).

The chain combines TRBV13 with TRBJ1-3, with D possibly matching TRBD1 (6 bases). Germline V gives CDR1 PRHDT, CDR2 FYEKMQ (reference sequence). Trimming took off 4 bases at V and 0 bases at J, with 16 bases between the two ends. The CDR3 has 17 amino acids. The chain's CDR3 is CASSSLGGRSSGNTIYF. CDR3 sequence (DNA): TGTGCCAGCAGCTCCCTTGGGGGCAGAAGCTCTGGAAACACCATATATTTT.

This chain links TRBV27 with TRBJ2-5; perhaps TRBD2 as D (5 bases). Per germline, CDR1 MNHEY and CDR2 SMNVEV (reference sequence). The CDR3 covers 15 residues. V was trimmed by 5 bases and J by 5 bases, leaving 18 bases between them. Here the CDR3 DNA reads TGTGCCAGCAGTAGAAATAGGAGGTCGGGGGAGACCCAGTACTTC. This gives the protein CASSRNRRSGETQYF.

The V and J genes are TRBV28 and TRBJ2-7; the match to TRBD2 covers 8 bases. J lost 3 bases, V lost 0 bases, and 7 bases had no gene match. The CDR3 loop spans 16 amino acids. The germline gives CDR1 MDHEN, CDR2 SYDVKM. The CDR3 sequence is CASSLWVLAGVYEQYF. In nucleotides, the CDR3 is TGTGCCAGCAGTTTATGGGTCCTAGCGGGTGTCTACGAGCAGTACTTC. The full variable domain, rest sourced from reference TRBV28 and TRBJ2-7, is DVKVTQSSRYLVKRTGEKVFLECVQDMDHENMFWYRQDPGLGLRLIYFSYDVKMKEKGDIPEGYSVSREKKERFSLILESASTNQTSMYLCASSLWVLAGVYEQYFGPGTRLTVT.

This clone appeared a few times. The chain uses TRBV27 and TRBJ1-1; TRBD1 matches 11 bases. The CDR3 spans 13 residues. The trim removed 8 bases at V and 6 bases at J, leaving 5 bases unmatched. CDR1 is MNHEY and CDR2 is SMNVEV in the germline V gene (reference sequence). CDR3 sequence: CASLPGQGAEAFF. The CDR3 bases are TGTGCCAGCCTACCGGGACAGGGGGCTGAAGCTTTCTTT.

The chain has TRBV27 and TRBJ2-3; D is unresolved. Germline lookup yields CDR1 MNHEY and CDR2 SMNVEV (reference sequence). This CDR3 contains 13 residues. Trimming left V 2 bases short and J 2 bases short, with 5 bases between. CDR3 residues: CASSLGDTDTQYF. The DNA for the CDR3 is TGTGCCAGCAGTTTAGGAGACACAGATACGCAGTATTTT.

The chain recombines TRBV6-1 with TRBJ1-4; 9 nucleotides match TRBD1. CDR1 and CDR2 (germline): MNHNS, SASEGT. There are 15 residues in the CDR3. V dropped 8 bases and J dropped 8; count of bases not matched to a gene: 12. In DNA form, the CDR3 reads TGTGCCAGCCATCTCAACAGGGGGCTGAGCGAAAAACTGTTTTTT. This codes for CASHLNRGLSEKLFF.

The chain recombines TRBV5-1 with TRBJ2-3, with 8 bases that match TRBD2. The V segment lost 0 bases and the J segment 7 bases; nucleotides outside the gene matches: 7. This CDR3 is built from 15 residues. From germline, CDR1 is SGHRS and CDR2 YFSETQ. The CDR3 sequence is CASSLGREGRHTQYF. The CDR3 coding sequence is TGCGCCAGCAGCTTGGGACGGGAGGGCCGACATACGCAGTATTTT.

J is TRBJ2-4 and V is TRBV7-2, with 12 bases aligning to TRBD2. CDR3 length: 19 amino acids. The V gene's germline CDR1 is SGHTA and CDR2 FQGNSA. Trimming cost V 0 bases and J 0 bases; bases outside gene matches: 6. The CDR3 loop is CASSLAVLAGGRAKNIQYF. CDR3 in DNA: TGTGCCAGCAGCTTAGCGGTACTAGCGGGAGGAAGAGCCAAAAACATTCAGTACTTC.

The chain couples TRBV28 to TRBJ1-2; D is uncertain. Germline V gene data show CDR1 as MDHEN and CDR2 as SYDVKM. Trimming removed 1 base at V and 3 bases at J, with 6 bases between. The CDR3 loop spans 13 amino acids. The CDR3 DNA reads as TGTGCCAGCAGTTTATCGGCAGACTATGGCTACACCTTC. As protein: CASSLSADYGYTF.

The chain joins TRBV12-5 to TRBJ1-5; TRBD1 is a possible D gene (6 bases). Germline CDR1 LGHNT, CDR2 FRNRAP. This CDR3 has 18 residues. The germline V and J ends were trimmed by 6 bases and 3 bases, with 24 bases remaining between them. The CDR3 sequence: CASGRRQTDSVYNQPQHF. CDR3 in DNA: TGTGCTAGTGGCCGCAGGCAAACGGACAGCGTCTACAATCAGCCCCAGCATTTT.

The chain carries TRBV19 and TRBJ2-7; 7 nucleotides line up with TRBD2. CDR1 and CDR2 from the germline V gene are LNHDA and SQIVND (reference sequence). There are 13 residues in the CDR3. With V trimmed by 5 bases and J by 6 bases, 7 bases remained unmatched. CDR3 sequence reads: CASSPSPGGEQYF. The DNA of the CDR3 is TGTGCCAGTAGTCCGAGCCCGGGAGGCGAGCAGTACTTC. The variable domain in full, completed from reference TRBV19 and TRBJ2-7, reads DGGITQSPKYLFRKEGQNVTLSCEQNLNHDAMYWYRQDPGQGLRLIYYSQIVNDFQKGDIAEGYSVSREKKESFPLTVTSAQKNPTAFYLCASSPSPGGEQYFGPGTRLTVT.

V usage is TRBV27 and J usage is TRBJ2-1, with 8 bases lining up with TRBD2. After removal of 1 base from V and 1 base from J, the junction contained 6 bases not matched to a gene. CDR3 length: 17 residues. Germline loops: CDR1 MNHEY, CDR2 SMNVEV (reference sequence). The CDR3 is CASSLFASGGSYNEQFF. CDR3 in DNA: TGTGCCAGCAGTTTATTTGCCAGCGGGGGATCCTACAATGAGCAGTTCTTC.

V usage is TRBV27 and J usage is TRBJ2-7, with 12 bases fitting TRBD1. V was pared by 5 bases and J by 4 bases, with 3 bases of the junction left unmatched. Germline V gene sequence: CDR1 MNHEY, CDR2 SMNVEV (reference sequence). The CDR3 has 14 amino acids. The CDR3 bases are TGTGCCAGCAGTGGGACAGGGGGCTTGTACGAGCAGTACTTC. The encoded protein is CASSGTGGLYEQYF.

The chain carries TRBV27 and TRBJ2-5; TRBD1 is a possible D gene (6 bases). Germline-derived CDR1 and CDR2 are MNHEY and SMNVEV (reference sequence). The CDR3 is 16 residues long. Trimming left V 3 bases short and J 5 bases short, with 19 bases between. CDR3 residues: CASSFSYTVQGETQYF. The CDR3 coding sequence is TGTGCCAGCAGTTTCTCGTATACGGTCCAGGGGGAGACCCAGTACTTC.

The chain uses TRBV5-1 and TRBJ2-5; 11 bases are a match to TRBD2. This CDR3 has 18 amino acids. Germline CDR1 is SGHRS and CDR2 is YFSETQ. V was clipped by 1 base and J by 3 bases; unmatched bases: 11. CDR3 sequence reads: CASSLRLAGPLAEETQYF. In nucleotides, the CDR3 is TGCGCCAGCAGCTTGAGACTAGCGGGACCCCTCGCGGAAGAGACCCAGTACTTC.

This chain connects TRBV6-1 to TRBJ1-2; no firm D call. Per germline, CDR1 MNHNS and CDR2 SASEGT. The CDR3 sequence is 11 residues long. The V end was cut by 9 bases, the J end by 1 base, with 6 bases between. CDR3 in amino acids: CASTGNYGYTF. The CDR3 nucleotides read TGTGCCAGTACTGGTAACTATGGCTACACCTTC.

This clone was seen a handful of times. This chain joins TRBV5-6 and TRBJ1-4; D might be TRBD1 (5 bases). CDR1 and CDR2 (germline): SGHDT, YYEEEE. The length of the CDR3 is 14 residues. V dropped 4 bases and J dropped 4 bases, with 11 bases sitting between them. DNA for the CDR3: TGTGCCAGCAGCCGACAGCACTTTAATGAAAAACTGTTTTTT. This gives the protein CASSRQHFNEKLFF.